This T cell receptor beta chain was recorded in a study of CD8 T cells in Susac syndrome. The wider study: Among the Susac syndrome patients who underwent sequencing, about 6 had clinically active disease, while roughly 8 of them were in remission. Treatment at blood withdrawal was none, corticosteroids, or intravenous immunoglobulin alone in Susac syndrome patients.

General study results and limits: Acknowledgment was made by the study that its TCR sequencing and HLA analysis involved a relatively small number of individuals.

Germline loops: CDR1 LGHDT, CDR2 YNNKEL (reference sequence). CDR3 length equals 14 residues. The V gene lost 0 bases and the J gene lost 8 bases, with 13 bases spanning the gap. With random hexamers, 0.5 to 1 ug RNA was reverse transcribed. Amplification of TCR beta CDR3 spanned 54 Vbeta and 13 Jbeta via immunoSEQ multiplex PCR. TCRdb independently ran MiXCR on the immunoSEQ multiplex PCR reads; one entry per CDR3 protein. The sample shows 75,000 to 95,000 distinct CDR3 sequences, 95% to 97% of them seen only once. On this clonotype itself: Its antigen is not identified.

V and J are TRBV3-1 and TRBJ1-2; no reliable D call. The clonotype was recovered from a human donor with Susac syndrome. The sequenced material came from CD8+ T cells from PBMCs. The DNA for the CDR3 is TGTGCCAGCAGCCAAGAGCTGGTCTTGGGGGGCTACACCTTC. Translated: CASSQELVLGGYTF.